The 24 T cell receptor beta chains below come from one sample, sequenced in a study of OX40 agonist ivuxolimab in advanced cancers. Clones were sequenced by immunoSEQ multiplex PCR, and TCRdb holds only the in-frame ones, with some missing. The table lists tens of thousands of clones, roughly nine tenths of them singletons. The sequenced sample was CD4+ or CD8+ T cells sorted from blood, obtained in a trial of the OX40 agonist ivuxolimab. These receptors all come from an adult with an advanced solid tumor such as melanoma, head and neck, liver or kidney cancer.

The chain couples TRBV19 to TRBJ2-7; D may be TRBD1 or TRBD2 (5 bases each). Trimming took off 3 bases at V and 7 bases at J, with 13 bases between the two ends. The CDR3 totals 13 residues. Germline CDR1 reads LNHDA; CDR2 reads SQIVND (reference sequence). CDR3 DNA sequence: TGTGCCAGTAGTATTGCGCCGGGGCTGGAGCAGTACTTC. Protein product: CASSIAPGLEQYF.

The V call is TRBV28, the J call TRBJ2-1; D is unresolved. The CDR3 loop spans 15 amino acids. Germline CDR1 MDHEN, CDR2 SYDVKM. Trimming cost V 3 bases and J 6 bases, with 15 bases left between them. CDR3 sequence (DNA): TGTGCCAGCAGTTTGGCGAGTGCACACCCCAATGAGCAGTTCTTC. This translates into CASSLASAHPNEQFF.

DNA for the CDR3: TGTGCCAACCGGGGGGGGGCGTCGAACACTGAAGCTTTCTTT. This gives the protein CANRGGASNTEAFF. This sequence joins TRBV28 and TRBJ1-1, with TRBD1 as a possible D gene (6 bases). This CDR3 contains 14 residues. Germline V lookup: CDR1 MDHEN, CDR2 SYDVKM. The V end was cut by 10 bases, the J end by 1 base, with 16 bases between.

The CDR3 DNA is TGCAGCGTTGAAGTCCTACAGACAGGGATGGACGCAGATACGCAGTATTTT. Protein sequence: CSVEVLQTGMDADTQYF. This chain connects TRBV29-1 to TRBJ2-3, with 7 bases identical to TRBD1. J gave up 4 bases and V 1 base, and 14 bases lay outside the gene matches. The CDR3 extends over 17 amino acids. Germline assignment: CDR1 SQVTM and CDR2 ANQGSEA.

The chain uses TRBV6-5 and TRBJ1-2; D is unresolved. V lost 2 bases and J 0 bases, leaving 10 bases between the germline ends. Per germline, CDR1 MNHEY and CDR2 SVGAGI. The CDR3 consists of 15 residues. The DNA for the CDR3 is TGTGCCAGCAGTTACCTTTCGACGGCTAACTATGGCTACACCTTC. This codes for CASSYLSTANYGYTF.

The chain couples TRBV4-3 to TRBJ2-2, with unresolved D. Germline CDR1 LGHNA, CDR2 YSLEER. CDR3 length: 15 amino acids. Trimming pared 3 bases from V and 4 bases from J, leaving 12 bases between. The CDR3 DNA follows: TGCGCCAGCAGCCACGAGTGGATTGGCACCGGGGAGCTGTTTTTT. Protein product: CASSHEWIGTGELFF.

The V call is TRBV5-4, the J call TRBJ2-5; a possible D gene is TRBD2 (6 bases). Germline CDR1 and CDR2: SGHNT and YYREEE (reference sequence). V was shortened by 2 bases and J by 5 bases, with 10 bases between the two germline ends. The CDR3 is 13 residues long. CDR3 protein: CASSFPGVETQYF. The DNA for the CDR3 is TGTGCCAGCAGCTTTCCGGGAGTTGAGACCCAGTACTTC.

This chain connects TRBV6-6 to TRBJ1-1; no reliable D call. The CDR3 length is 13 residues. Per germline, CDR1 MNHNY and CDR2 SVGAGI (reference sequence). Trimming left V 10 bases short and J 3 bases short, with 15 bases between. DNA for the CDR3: TGTGCCACCAGACGGGATCGGGACACTGAAGCTTTCTTT. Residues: CATRRDRDTEAFF.

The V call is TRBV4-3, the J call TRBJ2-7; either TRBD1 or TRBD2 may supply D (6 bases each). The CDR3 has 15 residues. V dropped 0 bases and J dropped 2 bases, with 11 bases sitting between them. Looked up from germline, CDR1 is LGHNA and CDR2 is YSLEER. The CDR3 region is CASSQDMGGAYEQYF. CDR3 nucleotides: TGCGCCAGCAGCCAAGATATGGGGGGCGCCTACGAGCAGTACTTC.

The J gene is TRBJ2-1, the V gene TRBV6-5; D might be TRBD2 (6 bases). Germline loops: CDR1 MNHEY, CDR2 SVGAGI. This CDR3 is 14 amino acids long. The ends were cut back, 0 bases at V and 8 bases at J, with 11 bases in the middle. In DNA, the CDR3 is TGTGCCAGCAGTTACTCTCAGGGAGGCCATGAGCAGTTCTTC. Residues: CASSYSQGGHEQFF.

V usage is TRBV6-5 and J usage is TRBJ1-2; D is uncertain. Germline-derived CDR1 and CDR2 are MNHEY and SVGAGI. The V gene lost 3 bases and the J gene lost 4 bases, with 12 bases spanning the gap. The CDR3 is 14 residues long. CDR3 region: CASSYSRVSYGYTF. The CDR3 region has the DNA TGTGCCAGCAGTTATTCGAGGGTCTCCTATGGCTACACCTTC.

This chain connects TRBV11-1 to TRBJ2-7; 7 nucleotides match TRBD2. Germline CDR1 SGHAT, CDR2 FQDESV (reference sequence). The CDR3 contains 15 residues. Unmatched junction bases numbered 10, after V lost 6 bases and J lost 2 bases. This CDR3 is CASSSFQRETYEQYF. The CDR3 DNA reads TGTGCCAGCAGTTCCTTCCAGCGGGAAACCTACGAGCAGTACTTC.

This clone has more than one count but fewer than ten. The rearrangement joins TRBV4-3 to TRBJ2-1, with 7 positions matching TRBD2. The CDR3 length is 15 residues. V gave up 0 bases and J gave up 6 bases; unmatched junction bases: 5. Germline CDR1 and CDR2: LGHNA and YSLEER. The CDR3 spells CASSQDSGLSNEQFF. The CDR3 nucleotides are TGCGCCAGCAGCCAAGATAGCGGGCTCAGCAATGAGCAGTTCTTC.

The CDR3 protein is CASGDGDRFYEQYF. The CDR3 DNA sequence: TGTGCCAGCGGTGACGGTGACAGATTCTACGAGCAGTACTTC. The genes are TRBV11-1 and TRBJ2-7, with a tentative D call TRBD1 (5 bases). The CDR3 runs 14 residues. Germline V lookup: CDR1 SGHAT, CDR2 FQDESV (reference sequence). Trimming cost V 8 bases and J 3 bases, with 17 bases left between them. The whole variable domain, remainder taken from reference TRBV11-1 and TRBJ2-7, is EAEVAQSPRYKITEKSQAVAFWCDPISGHATLYWYRQILGQGPELLVQFQDESVVDDSQLPKDRFSAERLKGVDSTLKIQPAELGDSAMYLCASGDGDRFYEQYFGPGTRLTVT.

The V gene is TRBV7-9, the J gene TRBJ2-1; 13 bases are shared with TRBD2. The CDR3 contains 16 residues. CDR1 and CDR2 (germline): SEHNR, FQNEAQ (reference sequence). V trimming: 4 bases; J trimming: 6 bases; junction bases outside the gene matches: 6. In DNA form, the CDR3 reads TGTGCCAGCAGCTCGCCGGGACTAGCGGGAAGCAATGAGCAGTTCTTC. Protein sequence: CASSSPGLAGSNEQFF.

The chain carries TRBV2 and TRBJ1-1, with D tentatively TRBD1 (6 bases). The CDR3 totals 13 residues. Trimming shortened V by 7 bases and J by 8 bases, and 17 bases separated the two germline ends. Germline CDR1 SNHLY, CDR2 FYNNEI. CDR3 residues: CASIPRTEQEAFF. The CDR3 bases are TGTGCCAGCATCCCAAGGACAGAACAGGAAGCTTTCTTT.

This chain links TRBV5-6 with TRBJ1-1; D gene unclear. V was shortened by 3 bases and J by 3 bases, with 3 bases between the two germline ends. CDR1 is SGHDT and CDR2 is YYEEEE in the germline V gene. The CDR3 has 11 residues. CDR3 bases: TGTGCCAGCAGCTCCTACACTGAAGCTTTCTTT. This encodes CASSSYTEAFF.

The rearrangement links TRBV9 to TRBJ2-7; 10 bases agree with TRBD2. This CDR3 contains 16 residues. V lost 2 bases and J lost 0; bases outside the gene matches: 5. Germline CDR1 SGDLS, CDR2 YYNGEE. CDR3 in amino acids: CASSVGTSVNSYEQYF. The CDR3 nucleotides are TGTGCCAGCAGCGTGGGGACTAGCGTAAACTCCTACGAGCAGTACTTC.

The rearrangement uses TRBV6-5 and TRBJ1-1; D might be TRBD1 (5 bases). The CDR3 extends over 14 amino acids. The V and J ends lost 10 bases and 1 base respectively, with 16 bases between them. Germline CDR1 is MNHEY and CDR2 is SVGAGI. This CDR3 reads CATLPATANTEAFF. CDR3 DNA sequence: TGTGCCACCTTGCCCGCGACAGCGAACACTGAAGCTTTCTTT.

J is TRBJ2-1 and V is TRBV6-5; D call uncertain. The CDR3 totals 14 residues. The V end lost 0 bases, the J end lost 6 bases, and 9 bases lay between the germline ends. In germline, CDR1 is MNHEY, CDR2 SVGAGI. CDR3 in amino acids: CASSYSPTANEQFF. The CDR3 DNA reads TGTGCCAGCAGTTACTCACCGACTGCCAATGAGCAGTTCTTC.

CDR3 residues: CAWSFRTGWPEAFF. CDR3 in DNA: TGTGCCTGGAGTTTCAGGACCGGGTGGCCTGAAGCTTTCTTT. The V call is TRBV30, the J call TRBJ1-1; D unclear. The germline V and J ends were trimmed by 2 bases and 6 bases, with 16 bases remaining between them. The CDR3 totals 14 residues. From germline, CDR1 is GTSNPN and CDR2 SVGIG (reference sequence).

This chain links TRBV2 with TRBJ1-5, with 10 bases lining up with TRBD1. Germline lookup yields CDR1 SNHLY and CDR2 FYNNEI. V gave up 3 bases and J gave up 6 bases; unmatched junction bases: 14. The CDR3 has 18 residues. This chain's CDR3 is CASSDRDRGRWVSQPQHF. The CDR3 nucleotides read TGTGCCAGCAGTGACCGGGACAGGGGCCGGTGGGTCTCTCAGCCCCAGCATTTT.

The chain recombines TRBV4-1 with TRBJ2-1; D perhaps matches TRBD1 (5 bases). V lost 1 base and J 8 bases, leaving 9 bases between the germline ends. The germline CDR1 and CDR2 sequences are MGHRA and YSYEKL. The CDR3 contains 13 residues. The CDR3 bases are TGCGCCAGCAGCCAAGTGGGGCCCTATGAGCAGTTCTTC. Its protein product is CASSQVGPYEQFF.

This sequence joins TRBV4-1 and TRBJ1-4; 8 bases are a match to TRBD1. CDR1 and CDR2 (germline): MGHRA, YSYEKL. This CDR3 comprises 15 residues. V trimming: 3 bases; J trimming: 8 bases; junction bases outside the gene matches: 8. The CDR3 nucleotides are TGCGCCAGCAGCCACTCAGGGGGCGTTGGGGAAAAACTGTTTTTT. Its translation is CASSHSGGVGEKLFF.